This passage covers 10 T cell receptor beta chains from one sample sequenced in a study of blood T cell repertoires in COVID-19. Assay used: immunoSEQ multiplex PCR; TCRdb lists only in-frame clones, some missing. The sample includes some 130,000 clones, about 91% of them seen just once. The specimen was peripheral blood. The receptors here all came from a middle-aged man with acute or convalescent COVID-19.

The V call is TRBV11-2, the J call TRBJ1-1, with D perhaps TRBD1 (5 bases). This CDR3 has 14 amino acids. Between the trimmed V and J ends, which lost 6 bases and 5 bases, there was a span of 16 bases. Germline V lookup: CDR1 SGHAT, CDR2 FQNNGV. The CDR3 spells CASSSDRRGTEAFF. In nucleotides, the CDR3 is TGTGCCAGCAGTTCCGACCGGAGGGGAACTGAAGCTTTCTTT.

The table lists this clone with a few counts. The genes are TRBV5-4 and TRBJ1-6, with 9 bases fitting TRBD1. The junction had 15 bases not matched to a gene; V was cut back by 3 bases and J by 11 bases. The germline gives CDR1 SGHNT, CDR2 YYREEE (reference sequence). CDR3 length: 17 residues. CDR3 amino acids: CASSSFPGTGFSAPLHF. The CDR3 DNA reads as TGTGCCAGCAGCTCCTTCCCCGGGACAGGGTTCAGCGCACCCCTCCACTTT.

The V call is TRBV10-3, the J call TRBJ1-6; no clear D. CDR1 is ENHRY and CDR2 is SYGVKD in the germline V gene. Between the trimmed V and J ends, which lost 2 bases and 7 bases, there was a span of 6 bases. This CDR3 is 13 amino acids long. CDR3 nucleotides: TGTGCCATCAGTGAGGAGGGAAATTCACCCCTCCACTTT. Residues: CAISEEGNSPLHF.

This rearrangement joins TRBV6-6 to TRBJ2-7; maybe TRBD1 (5 bases). V lost 7 bases and J lost 5, with 18 bases in between. Germline CDR1 and CDR2: MNHNY and SVGAGI (reference sequence). The CDR3 loop spans 14 amino acids. The DNA for the CDR3 is TGTGCCAGCACCGAGTCAGGGTATCAGAACGAGCAGTACTTC. Its protein is CASTESGYQNEQYF.

This clone was seen a single time. This chain joins TRBV28 and TRBJ1-5; possibly TRBD1 for D (6 bases). This CDR3 has 14 amino acids. The germline gives CDR1 MDHEN, CDR2 SYDVKM. V was clipped by 6 bases and J by 5 bases, with 14 bases between them. CDR3 bases: TGTGCCAGCAGAGGTGAGCAGGGGCATCAGCCCCAGCATTTT. Translation gives CASRGEQGHQPQHF.

V usage is TRBV6-5 and J usage is TRBJ1-1, with D perhaps matching TRBD1 (5 bases). Germline CDR1 is MNHEY and CDR2 is SVGAGI. The CDR3 runs 13 residues. Trimming stripped 7 bases from V and 3 bases from J, with 12 bases between. CDR3 residues: CASKGPQYTEAFF. The CDR3 DNA follows: TGTGCCAGCAAGGGGCCCCAGTACACTGAAGCTTTCTTT.

This clone was found a few times. This chain links TRBV5-6 with TRBJ1-2, with TRBD1 as a possible D gene (5 bases). The CDR3 spans 15 residues. Trimming took off 4 bases at V and 4 bases at J, with 17 bases between the two ends. Germline-derived CDR1 and CDR2 are SGHDT and YYEEEE. CDR3 region: CASSRQGRVGYGYTF. The CDR3 nucleotides read TGTGCCAGCAGCCGGCAGGGTCGTGTTGGCTATGGCTACACCTTC.

The rearrangement links TRBV7-2 to TRBJ2-7; D possibly corresponds to TRBD2 (6 bases). CDR3 length equals 12 residues. V lost 1 base and J lost 11, with 12 bases in between. CDR1 and CDR2 (germline): SGHTA, FQGNSA. The CDR3 DNA follows: TGTGCCAGCAGCTTAGTACGGGAGAGGGAGTACTTC. It encodes CASSLVREREYF.

The gene calls are TRBV5-4 and TRBJ1-1; D might be TRBD1 (5 bases). This CDR3 has 15 amino acids. The germline gives CDR1 SGHNT, CDR2 YYREEE (reference sequence). Deletions cut 2 bases from V and 0 bases from J, with 11 bases between. The CDR3, as DNA: TGTGCCAGCAGCTTCGCCCTAGGGGTGAACACTGAAGCTTTCTTT. Encoded protein: CASSFALGVNTEAFF.

The table lists this clone with a count of one. The V and J genes are TRBV11-3 and TRBJ2-2; 14 positions agree with TRBD2. Unmatched junction bases numbered 6, after V lost 3 bases and J lost 3 bases. The V gene's germline CDR1 is SGHNT and CDR2 YENEEA. CDR3 size: 18 residues. The CDR3 reads CASSLRGTSGGHTGELFF. CDR3 in DNA: TGTGCCAGCAGCTTGCGAGGGACTAGCGGGGGCCACACCGGGGAGCTGTTTTTT.